The entry that follows covers one T cell receptor beta chain sequence. Its recognized antigen is unknown. Base qualities were left out, and no much larger clone turns up one base away. Every donor was a healthy Caucasian. Library method: 5' RACE. Instrument used: Illumina HiSeq 2000. A universal primer binding site was introduced by template switching, and a unique molecular identifier was present in the final cDNA, enabling accurate counting of TCR cDNA molecules. Specific primers in the conserved constant-segment region were used to synthesize first-strand cDNA for TCR alpha and beta chains. Each cDNA library was double barcoded, with a SMART-Mk sample barcode plus Illumina barcodes, to control for contamination. TruSeq adapter sequences along with Illumina sample barcodes were introduced in two successive PCR steps. The Illumina HiSeq platform was used with custom primers to sequence TCR alpha and beta cDNA libraries. The paper's processing steps were these. MiGEC was used to process raw reads and extract unique molecular identifiers, and MiXCR was used to find CDR3 positions. For each individual, recombination models were inferred using an EM algorithm with the repgenHMM and IGoR tools. Shared clonotype analysis was performed with the tcR package in R, normalizing sharing by the product of cloneset sizes. Out-of-frame nonproductive sequences were analyzed to study raw recombination free of thymic and clonal selection effects. TCRdb reworked the public reads: Q25 trimming with fastp, MiXCR clone assembly, productive beta chains retained. Records with the same CDR3 protein are collapsed into one entry carrying the most frequent genes and DNA. None of the V and J calls come from the authors' own analysis; TCRdb made them. Here the sample has some 1,600,000 distinct CDR3 sequences; under 35% occur a single time. The ten top clones hold roughly 0.3% of the sample.

There are 12 amino acids in the CDR3, from cysteine to phenylalanine inclusive. Only the CDR3 region is kept as DNA, spanning 36 bases read in frame from base 1. CDR1 and CDR2, per the germline V gene, are SGHAT and FQNNGV. V is clipped by 5 bases and J by 7 bases, and the sequence between their germline boundaries is 9 bases long. This entry comes from a study of identical twins listed by TCRdb under 2016. Study-level background: To test whether fetal clonotypes persist, the study used deep sequencing on TCR alpha and beta repertoires from monozygotic twins, unrelated adults of various ages, and cord blood. Replicate twin experiments were performed at different times using different library preparation protocols to rule out contamination.

Results and caveats for the whole study, not just this receptor: Out-of-frame TCR alpha sequences shared between twins showed an excess of low generation-probability sequences compared with coincidental sharing between unrelated individuals. In beta out-of-frame sequences, excess twin sharing was weaker, because having fewer shared sequences lowered the signal-to-noise ratio. In monozygotic twins, recombination models systematically underestimated out-of-frame TCR alpha sharing, but the models matched the sharing seen between unrelated individuals. Because the same donors could not be followed over many years, conclusions were based on cross-sectional statistical analysis. Fewer insertions were carried by abundant cord blood beta clonotypes; a weaker similar trend was observed in young adult naive repertoires, while no such trend was observed in memory repertoires. Zero-insertion analyses could be partly confounded by invariant T cells such as MAIT and iNKT, though diverse VJ usage argued against such confounding for most clonotypes.

Sequencing was done on a sample of cord blood. The sequence joins TRBV11-2 to TRBJ2-1; the D gene is possibly TRBD2, with 6 bases matching. The clonotype comes from a newborn girl in good health. The nucleotide sequence is given as TGTGCCAGCAGCATCGGGACTAATGAGCAGTTCTTC. It codes for CASSIGTNEQFF. Extended through the reference TRBV11-2 and TRBJ2-1 proteins, this CDR3 yields the full variable domain: EAGVAQSPRYKIIEKRQSVAFWCNPISGHATLYWYQQILGQGPKLLIQFQNNGVVDDSQLPKDRFSAERLKGVDSTLKIQPAKLEDSAVYLCASSIGTNEQFFGPGTRLTVL.